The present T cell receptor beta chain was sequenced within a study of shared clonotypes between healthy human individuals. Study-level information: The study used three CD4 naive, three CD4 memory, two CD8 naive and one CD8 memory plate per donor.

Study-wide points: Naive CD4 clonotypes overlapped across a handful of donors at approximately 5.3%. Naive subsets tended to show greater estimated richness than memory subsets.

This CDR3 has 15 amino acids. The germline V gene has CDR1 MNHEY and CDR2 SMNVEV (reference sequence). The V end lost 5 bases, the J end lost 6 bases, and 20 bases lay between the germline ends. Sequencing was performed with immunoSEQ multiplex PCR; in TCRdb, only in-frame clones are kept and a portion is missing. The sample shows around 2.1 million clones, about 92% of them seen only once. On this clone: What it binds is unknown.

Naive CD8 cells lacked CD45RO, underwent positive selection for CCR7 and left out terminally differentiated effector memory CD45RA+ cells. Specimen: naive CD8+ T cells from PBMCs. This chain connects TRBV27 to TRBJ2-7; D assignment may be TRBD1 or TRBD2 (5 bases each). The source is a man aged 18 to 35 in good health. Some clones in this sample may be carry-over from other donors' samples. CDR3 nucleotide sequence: TGTGCCAGCAGTACCCTGGGACGGAGCCCCAGCGAGCAGTACTTC. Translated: CASSTLGRSPSEQYF.